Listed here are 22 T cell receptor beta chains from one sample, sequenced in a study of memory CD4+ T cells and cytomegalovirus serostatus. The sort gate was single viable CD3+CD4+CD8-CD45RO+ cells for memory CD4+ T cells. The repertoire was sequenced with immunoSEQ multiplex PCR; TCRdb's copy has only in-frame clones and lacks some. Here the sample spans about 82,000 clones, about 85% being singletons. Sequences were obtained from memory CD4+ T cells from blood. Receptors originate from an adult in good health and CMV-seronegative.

This CDR3 is CASSLEPYNSPLHF. The CDR3 nucleotides are TGTGCCAGCAGCTTAGAACCCTATAATTCACCCCTCCACTTT. The gene calls are TRBV7-3 and TRBJ1-6; unclear D gene. Germline V gene sequence: CDR1 SGHTA, CDR2 FQGTGA. The CDR3 is 14 residues long. Trimming left V 2 bases short and J 2 bases short, with 4 bases between.

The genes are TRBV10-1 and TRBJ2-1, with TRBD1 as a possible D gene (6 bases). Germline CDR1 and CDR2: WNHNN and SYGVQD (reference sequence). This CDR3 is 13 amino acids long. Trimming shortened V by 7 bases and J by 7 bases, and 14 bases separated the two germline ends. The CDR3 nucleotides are TGCGCCAGCATGAAGAAGGGGGATAATGAGCAGTTCTTC. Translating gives CASMKKGDNEQFF.

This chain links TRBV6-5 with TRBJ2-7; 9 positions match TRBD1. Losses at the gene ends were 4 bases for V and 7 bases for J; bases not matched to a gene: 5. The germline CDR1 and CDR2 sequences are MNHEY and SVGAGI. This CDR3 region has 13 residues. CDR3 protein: CASSSGTGTEQYF. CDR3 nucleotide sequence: TGTGCCAGCAGTTCCGGGACAGGGACTGAGCAGTACTTC.

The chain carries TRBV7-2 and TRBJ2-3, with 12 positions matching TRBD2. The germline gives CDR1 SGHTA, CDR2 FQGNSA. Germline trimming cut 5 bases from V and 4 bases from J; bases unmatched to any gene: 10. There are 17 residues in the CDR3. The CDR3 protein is CASSLERASGGADTQYF. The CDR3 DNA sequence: TGTGCCAGCAGCCTCGAAAGGGCTAGCGGGGGGGCAGATACGCAGTATTTT.

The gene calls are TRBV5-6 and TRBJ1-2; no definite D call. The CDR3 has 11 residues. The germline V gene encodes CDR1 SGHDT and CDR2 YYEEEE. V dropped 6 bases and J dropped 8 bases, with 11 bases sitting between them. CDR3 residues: CASTREGGYTF. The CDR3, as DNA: TGTGCCAGCACCCGGGAGGGCGGCTACACCTTC.

Written as DNA, the CDR3 is TGTGCCAGTAGGACACCCCTTGAGACAGGAGCCCAGCATTTT. It codes for CASRTPLETGAQHF. The chain joins TRBV19 to TRBJ1-5; tentatively, D is TRBD1 (6 bases). Germline V CDR1 and CDR2: LNHDA, SQIVND (reference sequence). The ends were cut back, 6 bases at V and 11 bases at J, with 20 bases in the middle. CDR3 length equals 14 residues.

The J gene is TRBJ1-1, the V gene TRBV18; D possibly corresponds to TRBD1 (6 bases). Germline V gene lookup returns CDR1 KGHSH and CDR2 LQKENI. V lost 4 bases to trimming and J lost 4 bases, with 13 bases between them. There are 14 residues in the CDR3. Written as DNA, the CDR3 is TGTGCCAGCTCACGAGACAGGAGACTCACTGAAGCTTTCTTT. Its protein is CASSRDRRLTEAFF.

CDR3 sequence reads: CASSSGTGVYEQYF. The DNA for the CDR3 is TGTGCCAGCAGCTCCGGGACAGGAGTGTACGAGCAGTACTTC. This chain joins TRBV5-6 and TRBJ2-7; 8 bases fit TRBD1. The germline V gene has CDR1 SGHDT and CDR2 YYEEEE. The CDR3 consists of 14 residues. V lost 3 bases, J lost 4 bases, and 6 bases stayed unmatched.

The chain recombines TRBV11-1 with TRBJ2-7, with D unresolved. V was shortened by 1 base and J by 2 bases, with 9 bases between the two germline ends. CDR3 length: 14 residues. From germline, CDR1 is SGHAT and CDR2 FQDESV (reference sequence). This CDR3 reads CASSLEAAAYEQYF. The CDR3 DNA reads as TGTGCCAGCAGCTTAGAAGCTGCGGCCTACGAGCAGTACTTC.

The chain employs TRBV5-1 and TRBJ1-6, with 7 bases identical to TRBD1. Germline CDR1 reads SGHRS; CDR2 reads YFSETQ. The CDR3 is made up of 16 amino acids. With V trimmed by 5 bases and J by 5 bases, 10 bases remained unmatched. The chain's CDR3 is CASSNTGTANNSPLHF. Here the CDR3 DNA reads TGCGCCAGCAGTAATACCGGGACAGCCAATAATTCACCCCTCCACTTT.

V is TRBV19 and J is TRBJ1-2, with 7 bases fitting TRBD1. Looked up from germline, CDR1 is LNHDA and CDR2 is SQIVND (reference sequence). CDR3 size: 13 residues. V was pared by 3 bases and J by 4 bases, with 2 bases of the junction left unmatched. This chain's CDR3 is CASSMGQRYGYTF. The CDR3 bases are TGTGCCAGTAGTATGGGACAGCGCTATGGCTACACCTTC.

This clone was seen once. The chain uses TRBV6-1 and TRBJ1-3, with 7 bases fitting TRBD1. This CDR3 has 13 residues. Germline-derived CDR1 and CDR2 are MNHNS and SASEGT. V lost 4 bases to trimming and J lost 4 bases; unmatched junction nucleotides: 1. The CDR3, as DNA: TGTGCCAGCAGTGTGACAGGGGGAAACACCATATATTTT. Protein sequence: CASSVTGGNTIYF.

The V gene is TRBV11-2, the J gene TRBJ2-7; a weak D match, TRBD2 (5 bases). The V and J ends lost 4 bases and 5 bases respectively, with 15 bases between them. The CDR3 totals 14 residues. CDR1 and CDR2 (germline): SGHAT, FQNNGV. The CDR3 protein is CASSSTRAVHEQYF. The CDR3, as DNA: TGTGCCAGCAGCTCTACGCGGGCGGTCCACGAGCAGTACTTC.

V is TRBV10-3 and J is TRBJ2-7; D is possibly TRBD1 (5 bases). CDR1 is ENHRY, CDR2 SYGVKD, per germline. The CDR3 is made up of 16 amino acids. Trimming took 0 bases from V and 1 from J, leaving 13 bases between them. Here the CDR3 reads CAISESGQRRSYEQYF. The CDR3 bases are TGTGCCATCAGTGAGTCGGGGCAGCGAAGATCCTACGAGCAGTACTTC.

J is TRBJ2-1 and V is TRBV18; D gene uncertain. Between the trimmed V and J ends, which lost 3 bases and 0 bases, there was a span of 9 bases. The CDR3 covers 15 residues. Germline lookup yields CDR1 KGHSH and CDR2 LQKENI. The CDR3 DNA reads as TGTGCCAGCTCACCTGGCCAGAGCTCCTACAATGAGCAGTTCTTC. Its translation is CASSPGQSSYNEQFF.

CDR3: CARGPRGTDTQYF. The CDR3 region has the DNA TGCGCCAGGGGTCCTCGGGGGACAGATACGCAGTATTTT. The rearrangement uses TRBV10-1 and TRBJ2-3, with D perhaps TRBD2 (6 bases). In germline, CDR1 is WNHNN, CDR2 SYGVQD (reference sequence). The V end lost 9 bases, the J end lost 3 bases, and 13 bases lay between the germline ends. The CDR3 is 13 amino acids.

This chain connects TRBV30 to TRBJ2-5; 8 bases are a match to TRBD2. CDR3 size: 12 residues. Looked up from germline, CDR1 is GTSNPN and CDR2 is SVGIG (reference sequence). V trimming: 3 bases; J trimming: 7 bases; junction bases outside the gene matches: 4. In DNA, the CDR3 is TGTGCCTGGAGCATTCTAGCGGGGACCCAGTACTTC. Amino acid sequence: CAWSILAGTQYF.

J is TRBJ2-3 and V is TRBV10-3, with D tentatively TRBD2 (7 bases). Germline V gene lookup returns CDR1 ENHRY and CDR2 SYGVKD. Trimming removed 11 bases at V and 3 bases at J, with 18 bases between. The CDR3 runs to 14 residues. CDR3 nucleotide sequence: TGTGCCGGCAATCGCGGGGGCGGGACAGATACGCAGTATTTT. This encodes CAGNRGGGTDTQYF.

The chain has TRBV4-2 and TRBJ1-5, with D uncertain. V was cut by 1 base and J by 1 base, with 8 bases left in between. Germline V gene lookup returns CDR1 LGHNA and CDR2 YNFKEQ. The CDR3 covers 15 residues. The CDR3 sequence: CASSQAKSSNQPQHF. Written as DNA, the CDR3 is TGTGCCAGCAGCCAAGCTAAGTCCAGCAATCAGCCCCAGCATTTT.

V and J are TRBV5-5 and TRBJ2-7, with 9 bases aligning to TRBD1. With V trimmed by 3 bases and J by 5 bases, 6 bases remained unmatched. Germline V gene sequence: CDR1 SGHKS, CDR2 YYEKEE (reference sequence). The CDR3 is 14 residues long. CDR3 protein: CASSSPGQGNEQYF. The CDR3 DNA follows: TGTGCCAGCAGCTCCCCGGGACAGGGAAACGAGCAGTACTTC.

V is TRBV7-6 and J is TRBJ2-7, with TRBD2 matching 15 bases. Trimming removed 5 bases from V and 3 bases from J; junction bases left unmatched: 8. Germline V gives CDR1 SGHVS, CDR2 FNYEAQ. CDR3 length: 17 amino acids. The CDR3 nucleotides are TGTGCCAGCAGCCGAGGGACTAGCGGGGGGACCCTCTACGAGCAGTACTTC. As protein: CASSRGTSGGTLYEQYF.

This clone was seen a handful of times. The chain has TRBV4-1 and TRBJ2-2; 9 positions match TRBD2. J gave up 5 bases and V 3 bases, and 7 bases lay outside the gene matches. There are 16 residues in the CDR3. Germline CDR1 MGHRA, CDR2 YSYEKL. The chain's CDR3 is CASSHGRGGLTGELFF. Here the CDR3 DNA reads TGCGCCAGCAGCCATGGGCGGGGGGGCCTGACCGGGGAGCTGTTTTTT.